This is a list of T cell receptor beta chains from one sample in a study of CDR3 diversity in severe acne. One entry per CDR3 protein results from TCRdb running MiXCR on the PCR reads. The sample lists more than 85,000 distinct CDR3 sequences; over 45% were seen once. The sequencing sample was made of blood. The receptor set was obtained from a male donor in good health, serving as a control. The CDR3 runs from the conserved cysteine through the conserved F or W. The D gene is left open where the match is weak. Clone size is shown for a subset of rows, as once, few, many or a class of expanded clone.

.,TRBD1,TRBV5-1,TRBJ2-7,TGCGCCAGCAGCTCTTCCCCGGGACAGGGGGCGCCTAGGGACGAGCAGTACTTC,CASSSSPGQGAPRDEQYF
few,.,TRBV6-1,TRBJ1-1,TGTGCCAGCAGTGGTGCGACGGAGGGAGCTTTCTTT,CASSGATEGAFF
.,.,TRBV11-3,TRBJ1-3,TGTGCCAGCAGCGTGACAGGTTCCGGGCGTGGAAACACCATATATTTT,CASSVTGSGRGNTIYF
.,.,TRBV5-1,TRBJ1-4,TGCGCCAGCAGCTTGGACCGGGACGGTGAAAAACTGTTTTTT,CASSLDRDGEKLFF
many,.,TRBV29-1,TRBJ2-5,TGCAGCGTTACTCTAATCGGGACCGGCGAGACCCAGTACTTC,CSVTLIGTGETQYF
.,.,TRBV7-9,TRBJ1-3,TGTGCCAGCAGCGTCCTGGGGGATGGAAACACCACATATTTT,CASSVLGDGNTTYF
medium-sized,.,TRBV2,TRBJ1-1,TGTGCCAGCAGTAGGGGTTTTGGGACTGAAGCTTTCTTT,CASSRGFGTEAFF
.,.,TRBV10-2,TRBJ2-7,TGCGCCAGCAGGAGGGGCCTGACAGGAGACTCCTACGAGCAGTACTTC,CASRRGLTGDSYEQYF
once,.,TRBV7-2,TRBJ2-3,TGTGCCAGCAGCCCGGGGACCAGCACAGATACGCAGTATTTT,CASSPGTSTDTQYF
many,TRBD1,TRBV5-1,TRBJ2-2,TGCGCCAGCAGGACAGGGTTTGACGCCGGGGAGCTGTTTTTT,CASRTGFDAGELFF
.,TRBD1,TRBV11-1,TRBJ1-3,TGTGCCAGCAGCGTAGGACAGGCTGCCGGAAACACCATATATTTT,CASSVGQAAGNTIYF
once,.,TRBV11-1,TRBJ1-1,TGTGCCAGCCTATTTACCGGGGGCGCGAACACTGAAGCTTTCTTT,CASLFTGGANTEAFF
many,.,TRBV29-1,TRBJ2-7,TGCAGCGCGAGGGAAGTTGAGCAGTACTTC,CSAREVEQYF
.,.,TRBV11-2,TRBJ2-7,TGTGCCAGCAGCTTAGGACAAACCGAGTCCTACGAGCAGTACTTC,CASSLGQTESYEQYF
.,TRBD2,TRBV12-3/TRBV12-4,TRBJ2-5,TGTGCCAGCAGCCGATCGGGGGGAGAGACCCAGTACTTC,CASSRSGGETQYF
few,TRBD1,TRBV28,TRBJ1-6,TGTGCCAGCAGTTTAGCCCCCCTAGGGGGCGCAGATTCACCCCTCCACTTT,CASSLAPLGGADSPLHF
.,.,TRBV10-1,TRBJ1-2,TGCGCCAGCAGTGAGGCAGGGACGGACTATGGCTACACCTTC,CASSEAGTDYGYTF